This T cell receptor beta chain was sequenced during a study of blood T cells in healthy people across ages. This CDR3 has 14 amino acids. The V and J ends lost 1 base and 5 bases respectively, with 14 bases between them. Germline lookup yields CDR1 DFQATT and CDR2 SNEGSKA (reference sequence). To note about this clonotype: Its antigen remains unidentified.

Peripheral blood, approximately 10 milliliters per donor, was collected. Study conclusions and caveats: The diversity estimates, figures obtained from one million T cells, were considered underestimates. Strong correlation was found linking TCR beta diversity to naive T cell percentage.

A sample-barcoded 5' primer and a J-beta primer mix were used in a second PCR of roughly 6 to 12 cycles. One entry per CDR3 protein, called by TCRdb with MiXCR from the 5' RACE reads. The sample has about 1.4 million distinct CDR3 sequences, approximately 59% seen once. Sample: blood. The chain links TRBV20-1 to TRBJ2-5, with D hard to call. This receptor was obtained from a man aged 18 to 30 in good health. The CDR3 coding sequence is TGCAGTGCTAGAGGTTGGACCTCGCAGGAGACCCAGTACTTC. Protein sequence: CSARGWTSQETQYF.